Listed below are T cell receptor beta chains from one sample, sequenced in a study of OX40 agonist ivuxolimab in advanced cancers. Repertoires were generated with immunoSEQ multiplex PCR, while TCRdb's copy carries only in-frame clones and drops some. The table lists about 85,000 clones, approximately 86% of them singletons. This material consisted of CD4+ or CD8+ T cells sorted from blood, taken in a trial of the OX40 agonist ivuxolimab. These receptors originate from an adult with an advanced solid tumor such as melanoma, head and neck, liver or kidney cancer. CDR3s include the opening cysteine and the closing phenylalanine or tryptophan. Fields, in order: J gene, clone size, D gene, V gene, CDR3 protein, CDR3 DNA. D genes are given only for firm matches. Size tells how often a clone was seen (once, few, many) or the class of an expanded clone, and some rows leave it out.

TRBJ1-1,.,.,TRBV5-6,CASIFGAAKMNTEAFF,TGTGCCAGCATCTTCGGGGCAGCCAAGATGAACACTGAAGCTTTCTTT
TRBJ1-4,.,.,TRBV16,CASSHGPLPPTTNEKLFF,TGTGCCAGCAGCCATGGTCCATTACCCCCAACAACTAATGAAAAACTGTTTTTT
TRBJ1-2,.,.,TRBV18,CASSPGPVNYGYTF,TGTGCCAGCTCACCGGGGCCGGTAAACTATGGCTACACCTTC
TRBJ2-5,.,TRBD1,TRBV5-1,CASSSYGTGGQETQYF,TGCGCCAGCAGCTCCTACGGGACAGGGGGCCAAGAGACCCAGTACTTC
TRBJ2-3,.,.,TRBV14,CASSQEGGSDTQYF,TGTGCCAGCAGCCAAGAGGGCGGGTCAGATACGCAGTATTTT
TRBJ1-5,few,.,TRBV2,CASRALGPGGNQPQHF,TGTGCCAGCAGAGCCTTAGGGCCCGGGGGCAATCAGCCCCAGCATTTT
TRBJ2-7,.,.,TRBV7-9,CASSTEYEQYF,TGTGCCAGCAGCACAGAGTACGAGCAGTACTTC
TRBJ1-5,.,.,TRBV2,CASSFLSYSNQPQHF,TGTGCCAGCAGTTTTTTGTCCTATAGCAATCAGCCCCAGCATTTT
TRBJ2-7,.,TRBD2,TRBV5-4,CASSLPSGGLAYEQYF,TGTGCCAGCAGCTTGCCCAGCGGGGGCCTCGCCTACGAGCAGTACTTC
TRBJ2-5,.,.,TRBV18,CASSPPPPQGETQYF,TGTGCCAGCTCACCACCCCCCCCACAAGGGGAGACCCAGTACTTC
TRBJ1-1,.,TRBD1,TRBV19,CASSSPGGKENTEAFF,TGTGCCAGTAGCAGCCCAGGGGGCAAGGAGAACACTGAAGCTTTCTTT
TRBJ2-3,.,TRBD1,TRBV5-4,CASSLEPGTGGTDTQYF,TGTGCCAGCAGCTTGGAGCCTGGGACAGGGGGTACAGATACGCAGTATTTT
TRBJ1-3,.,.,TRBV6-6,CASRASPSAIYF,TGTGCCAGCAGAGCCTCCCCGTCTGCCATATATTTT
TRBJ2-5,few,TRBD2,TRBV5-4,CASSRGLAGAQETQYF,TGTGCCAGCAGCCGAGGACTAGCGGGGGCCCAAGAGACCCAGTACTTC
TRBJ1-4,.,.,TRBV5-1,CASSPEADGQLFF,TGCGCCAGCAGCCCGGAGGCCGATGGGCAGCTGTTTTTT
TRBJ2-7,.,TRBD1,TRBV19,CASRIRQGAHEQYF,TGTGCCAGTAGGATACGGCAGGGGGCCCACGAGCAGTACTTC
TRBJ1-2,.,.,TRBV28,CAATGGVGYGYTF,TGTGCCGCCACGGGTGGGGTTGGATATGGCTACACCTTC
TRBJ1-2,.,.,TRBV5-1,CASSPTGTQDGYTF,TGCGCCAGCAGCCCGACCGGGACGCAAGATGGCTACACCTTC
TRBJ2-3,few,TRBD1,TRBV2,CASSYRQGSQYF,TGTGCCAGCAGTTACAGACAGGGGTCGCAGTATTTT
TRBJ2-5,.,.,TRBV20-1,CSATDQETQYF,TGCAGTGCTACGGACCAAGAGACCCAGTACTTC
TRBJ2-7,.,TRBD2,TRBV5-6,CASSRVGREQYF,TGTGCCAGCAGCCGTGTTGGGAGGGAACAGTACTTC
TRBJ2-3,.,.,TRBV11-3,CASSRVDTQYF,TGTGCCAGCAGCCGCGTAGATACGCAGTATTTT
TRBJ2-3,.,.,TRBV4-1,CASSQDQSTDTQYF,TGCGCCAGCAGCCAAGATCAGAGTACAGATACGCAGTATTTT
TRBJ2-3,.,TRBD1,TRBV7-9,CASSLRTGRATDTQYF,TGTGCCAGCAGCCTCCGGACAGGAAGGGCCACAGATACGCAGTATTTT
TRBJ1-6,.,.,TRBV10-3,CAISESLPGDTNSPLHF,TGTGCCATCAGTGAGTCGCTGCCAGGGGATACTAATTCACCCCTCCACTTT
TRBJ2-3,.,TRBD2,TRBV9,CASSVESSGGKYF,TGTGCCAGCAGCGTAGAGTCTAGCGGGGGAAAGTATTTT
TRBJ1-4,.,.,TRBV11-2,CASSYLQGGNEKLFF,TGTGCCAGCAGCTACCTACAGGGTGGGAATGAAAAACTGTTTTTT
TRBJ1-4,.,.,TRBV7-2,CASSNPREKLFF,TGTGCCAGCAGCAATCCACGAGAAAAACTGTTTTTT
TRBJ1-1,.,.,TRBV5-1,CASTGTLGGGSWAFF,TGCGCCAGCACAGGAACCTTGGGGGGCGGTTCATGGGCTTTCTTT